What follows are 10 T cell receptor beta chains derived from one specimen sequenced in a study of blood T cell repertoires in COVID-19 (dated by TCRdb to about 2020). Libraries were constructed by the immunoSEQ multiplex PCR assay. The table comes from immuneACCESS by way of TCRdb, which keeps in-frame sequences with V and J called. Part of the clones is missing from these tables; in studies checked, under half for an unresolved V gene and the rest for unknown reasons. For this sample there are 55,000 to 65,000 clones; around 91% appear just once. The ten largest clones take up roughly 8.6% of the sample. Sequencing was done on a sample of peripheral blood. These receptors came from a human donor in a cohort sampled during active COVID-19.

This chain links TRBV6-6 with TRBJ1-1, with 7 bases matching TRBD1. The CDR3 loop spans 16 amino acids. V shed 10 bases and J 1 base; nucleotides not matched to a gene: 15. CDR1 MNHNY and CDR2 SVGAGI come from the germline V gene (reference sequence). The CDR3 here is CAIGGGTGRRNTEAFF. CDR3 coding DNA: TGTGCCATAGGAGGGGGCACAGGTCGGAGGAACACTGAAGCTTTCTTT.

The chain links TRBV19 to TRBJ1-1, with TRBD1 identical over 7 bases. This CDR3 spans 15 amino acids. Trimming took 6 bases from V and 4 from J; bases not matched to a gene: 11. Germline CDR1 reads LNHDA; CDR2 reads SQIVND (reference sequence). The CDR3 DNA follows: TGTGCCAGTAGAAGGGGGCCTTTCATCAGCACTGAAGCTTTCTTT. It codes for CASRRGPFISTEAFF. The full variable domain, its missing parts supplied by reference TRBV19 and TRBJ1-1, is DGGITQSPKYLFRKEGQNVTLSCEQNLNHDAMYWYRQDPGQGLRLIYYSQIVNDFQKGDIAEGYSVSREKKESFPLTVTSAQKNPTAFYLCASRRGPFISTEAFFGQGTRLTVV.

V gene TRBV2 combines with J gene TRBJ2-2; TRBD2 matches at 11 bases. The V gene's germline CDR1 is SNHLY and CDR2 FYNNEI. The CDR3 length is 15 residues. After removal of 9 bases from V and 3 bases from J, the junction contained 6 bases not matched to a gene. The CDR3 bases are TGTGCCAGTGCCGGGACTAGCGGAGACACCGGGGAGCTGTTTTTT. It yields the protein CASAGTSGDTGELFF.

Here the CDR3 reads CASSWGGGELTEAFF. CDR3 sequence (DNA): TGCGCCAGCAGCTGGGGAGGGGGAGAGCTCACTGAAGCTTTCTTT. The V and J genes are TRBV5-1 and TRBJ1-1, with D possibly TRBD1 on 6 matching bases. This CDR3 is built from 15 residues. CDR1 and CDR2 (germline): SGHRS, YFSETQ. Trimming pared 3 bases from V and 4 bases from J, leaving 16 bases between.

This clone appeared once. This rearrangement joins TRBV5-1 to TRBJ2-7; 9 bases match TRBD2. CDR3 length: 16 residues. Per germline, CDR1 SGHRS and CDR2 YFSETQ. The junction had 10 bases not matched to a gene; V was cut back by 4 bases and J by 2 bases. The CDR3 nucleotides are TGCGCCAGCAGCATAACTTTAGTAGCGGGAGCCTACGAGCAGTACTTC. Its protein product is CASSITLVAGAYEQYF.

CDR3 amino acids: CASSLRSGVVVYEQYF. CDR3 nucleotide sequence: TGTGCCAGCAGCTTAAGGTCGGGAGTGGTCGTCTACGAGCAGTACTTC. The chain combines TRBV7-2 with TRBJ2-7, with D possibly matching TRBD2 (6 bases). Germline assignment: CDR1 SGHTA and CDR2 FQGNSA. V was cut by 2 bases and J by 3 bases, with 17 bases left in between. The CDR3 sequence is 16 residues long.

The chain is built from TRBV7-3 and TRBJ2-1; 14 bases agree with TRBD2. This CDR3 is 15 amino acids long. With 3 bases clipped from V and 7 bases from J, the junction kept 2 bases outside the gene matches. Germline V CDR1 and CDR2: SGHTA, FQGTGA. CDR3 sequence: CASSLGLAGVNEQFF. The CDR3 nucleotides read TGTGCCAGCAGCTTGGGACTAGCGGGAGTAAATGAGCAGTTCTTC.

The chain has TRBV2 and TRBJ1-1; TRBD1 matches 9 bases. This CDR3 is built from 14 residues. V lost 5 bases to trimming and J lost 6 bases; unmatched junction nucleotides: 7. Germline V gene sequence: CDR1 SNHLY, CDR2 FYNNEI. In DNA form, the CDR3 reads TGTGCCAGCAGTACTAACAGGGGGCTCGCTGAAGCTTTCTTT. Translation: CASSTNRGLAEAFF.

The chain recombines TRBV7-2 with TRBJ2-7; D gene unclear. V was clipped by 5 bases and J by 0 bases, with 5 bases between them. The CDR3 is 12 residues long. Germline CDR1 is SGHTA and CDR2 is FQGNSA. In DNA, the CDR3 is TGTGCCAGCAGCCCTTCCTCCTACGAGCAGTACTTC. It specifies CASSPSSYEQYF.

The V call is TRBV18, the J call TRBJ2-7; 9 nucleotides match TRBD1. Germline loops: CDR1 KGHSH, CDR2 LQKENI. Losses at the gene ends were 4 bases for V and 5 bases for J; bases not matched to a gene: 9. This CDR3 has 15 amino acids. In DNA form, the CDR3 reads TGTGCCAGCTCACGGGGGGGGACAGGGACCCACGAGCAGTACTTC. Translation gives CASSRGGTGTHEQYF.